A selection of T cell receptor beta chains follows, all from one sample in a study of CXCR3-negative and CXCR3-positive naive CD8 T cells. TCRdb re-called the 5' RACE reads and shows each CDR3 protein once, DNA omitted. The specimen's table records 45,000 to 75,000 distinct CDR3 sequences. Sequenced input: naive CXCR3- CD8+ T cells from blood. These receptors were taken from a human donor in good health. Some clones in this sample may be carry-over from other donors' samples. Each CDR3 is given with its conserved first and last residue. Clone sizes are given selectively: once, few, many, or a class where the clone is expanded.

clone_size: .; j_call: TRBJ2-7; v_call: TRBV14; cdr3_aa: CASSLLGAAHEQYF
clone_size: .; j_call: TRBJ2-1; v_call: TRBV15; cdr3_aa: CATSKDSSYNEQFF
clone_size: .; j_call: TRBJ2-3; v_call: TRBV7-6; cdr3_aa: CASSDGSGYTQYF
clone_size: .; j_call: TRBJ2-7; v_call: TRBV15; cdr3_aa: CATSTGLGDPSYEQYF
clone_size: .; j_call: TRBJ2-1; v_call: TRBV7-9; cdr3_aa: CASSLDEETGNEQFF
clone_size: .; j_call: TRBJ1-2; v_call: TRBV7-2; cdr3_aa: CASSRVPRVGGTNDYTF
clone_size: .; j_call: TRBJ2-7; v_call: TRBV5-4; cdr3_aa: CASSYGGMSYEQYF
clone_size: .; j_call: TRBJ2-7; v_call: TRBV7-9; cdr3_aa: CASSSTASYEQYF
clone_size: medium-sized; j_call: TRBJ2-7; v_call: TRBV7-8; cdr3_aa: CASSLEAGRIYEQYF
clone_size: .; j_call: TRBJ2-3; v_call: TRBV29-1; cdr3_aa: CSVVDTTDTQYF
clone_size: .; j_call: TRBJ2-5; v_call: TRBV28; cdr3_aa: CASSLGRGEYVHYEETQYF
clone_size: .; j_call: TRBJ2-7; v_call: TRBV6-2/TRBV6-3; cdr3_aa: CASTGTPREQYF
clone_size: .; j_call: TRBJ1-1; v_call: TRBV6-5; cdr3_aa: CASSYVADTEAFF
clone_size: .; j_call: TRBJ2-4; v_call: TRBV7-9; cdr3_aa: CASSLAPQNIQYF
clone_size: .; j_call: TRBJ1-5; v_call: TRBV4-3; cdr3_aa: CASSQDRLNQPQHF
clone_size: .; j_call: TRBJ1-1; v_call: TRBV14; cdr3_aa: CASSQGGGTPNTEAFF
clone_size: .; j_call: TRBJ2-5; v_call: TRBV29-1; cdr3_aa: CSVDSRGGLEETQYF
clone_size: .; j_call: TRBJ2-1; v_call: TRBV27; cdr3_aa: CASSLDTSSYNEQFF
clone_size: .; j_call: TRBJ2-2; v_call: TRBV7-2; cdr3_aa: CASSLRVPSNTGELFF
clone_size: .; j_call: TRBJ2-7; v_call: TRBV29-1; cdr3_aa: CSVEGWREQYF
clone_size: .; j_call: TRBJ1-4; v_call: TRBV7-6; cdr3_aa: CASSQTPREEKLFF
clone_size: .; j_call: TRBJ2-7; v_call: TRBV6-5; cdr3_aa: CASSPLAGVGEQYF
clone_size: .; j_call: TRBJ2-7; v_call: TRBV4-1; cdr3_aa: CASSQATGTGPTYEQYF
clone_size: .; j_call: TRBJ1-1; v_call: TRBV10-3; cdr3_aa: CAISEVSGEAFF
clone_size: .; j_call: TRBJ2-6; v_call: TRBV14; cdr3_aa: CASSQDQGVRSGANVLTF
clone_size: .; j_call: TRBJ2-2; v_call: TRBV27; cdr3_aa: CASSLLTGELFF
clone_size: .; j_call: TRBJ2-5; v_call: TRBV12-3/TRBV12-4; cdr3_aa: CASSFPSGETQYF
clone_size: .; j_call: TRBJ2-1; v_call: TRBV5-1; cdr3_aa: CASTQDRDNEQFF
clone_size: .; j_call: TRBJ2-2; v_call: TRBV24-1; cdr3_aa: CATSDPGGRSTGELFF
clone_size: .; j_call: TRBJ2-2; v_call: TRBV12-3/TRBV12-4; cdr3_aa: CASSLAPGVGELFF
clone_size: .; j_call: TRBJ2-7; v_call: TRBV11-3; cdr3_aa: CASSVTSSYEQYF
clone_size: .; j_call: TRBJ1-1; v_call: TRBV7-9; cdr3_aa: CASSLTIGGNTEAFF
clone_size: .; j_call: TRBJ2-7; v_call: TRBV27; cdr3_aa: CASSFLGEQYF
clone_size: .; j_call: TRBJ2-3; v_call: TRBV7-9; cdr3_aa: CASSFFTDTQYF
clone_size: .; j_call: TRBJ1-2; v_call: TRBV28; cdr3_aa: CASSGSGTEDYGYTF
clone_size: .; j_call: TRBJ2-2; v_call: TRBV29-1; cdr3_aa: CSVDAETGELFF
clone_size: .; j_call: TRBJ2-3; v_call: TRBV14; cdr3_aa: CASSQETGADTQYF
clone_size: .; j_call: TRBJ1-1; v_call: TRBV7-8; cdr3_aa: CASSTYRGEGTEAFF